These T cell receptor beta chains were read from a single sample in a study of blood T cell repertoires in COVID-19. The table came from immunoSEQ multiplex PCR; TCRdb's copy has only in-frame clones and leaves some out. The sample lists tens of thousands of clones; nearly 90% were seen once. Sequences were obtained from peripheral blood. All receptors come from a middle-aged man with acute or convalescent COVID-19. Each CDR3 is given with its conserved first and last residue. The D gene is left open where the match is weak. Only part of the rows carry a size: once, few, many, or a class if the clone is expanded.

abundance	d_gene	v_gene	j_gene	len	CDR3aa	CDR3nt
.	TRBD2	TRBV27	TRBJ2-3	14	CASRLAGLTDTQYF	TGTGCCAGCAGACTAGCGGGGCTCACAGATACGCAGTATTTT
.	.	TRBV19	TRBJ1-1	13	CASRQVINTEAFF	TGTGCCAGTAGACAGGTTATTAACACTGAAGCTTTCTTT
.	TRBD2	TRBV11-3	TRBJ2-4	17	CASSLVLAELAKNIQYF	TGTGCCAGCAGCTTAGTACTAGCGGAACTAGCCAAAAACATTCAGTACTTC
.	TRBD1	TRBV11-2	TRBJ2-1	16	CASSTKGARSYNEQFF	TGTGCCAGCAGTACCAAGGGGGCAAGGTCCTACAATGAGCAGTTCTTC
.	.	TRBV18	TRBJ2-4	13	CASSPGGGNIQYF	TGTGCCAGCTCACCGGGGGGTGGAAACATTCAGTACTTC
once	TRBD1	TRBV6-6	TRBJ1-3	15	CASSTGQGDGNTIYF	TGTGCCAGCAGCACAGGACAGGGGGACGGAAACACCATATATTTT
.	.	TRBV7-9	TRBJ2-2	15	CASSLARPVTGELFF	TGTGCCAGCAGCTTAGCGAGGCCCGTCACCGGGGAGCTGTTTTTT
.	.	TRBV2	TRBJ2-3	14	CASSALSATDTQYF	TGTGCCAGCAGTGCCCTCAGCGCCACAGATACGCAGTATTTT
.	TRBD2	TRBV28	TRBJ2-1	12	CASSLRTSGLFF	TGTGCCAGCAGTCTACGGACTAGCGGTTTGTTCTTC
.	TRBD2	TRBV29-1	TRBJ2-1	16	CSVEDAPGLAFNEQFF	TGCAGCGTTGAAGATGCACCGGGACTAGCCTTTAATGAGCAGTTCTTC
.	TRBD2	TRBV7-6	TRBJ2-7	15	CASSLEASGDYEQYF	TGTGCCAGCAGCTTAGAAGCTAGCGGGGACTACGAGCAGTACTTC
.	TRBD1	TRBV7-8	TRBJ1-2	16	CASSPPRTGSVYGYTF	TGTGCCAGCAGTCCACCCCGGACAGGGTCTGTGTATGGCTACACCTTC
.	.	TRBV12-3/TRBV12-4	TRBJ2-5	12	CASTFGGETQYF	TGTGCCAGCACCTTTGGAGGAGAGACCCAGTACTTC
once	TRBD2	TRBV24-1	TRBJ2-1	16	CATSDSSGGAYNEQFF	TGTGCCACCAGTGACTCTAGCGGGGGTGCCTACAATGAGCAGTTCTTC
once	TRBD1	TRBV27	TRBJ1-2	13	CASGQGAFYGYTF	TGTGCCAGCGGACAGGGGGCGTTTTATGGCTACACCTTC
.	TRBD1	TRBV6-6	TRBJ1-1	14	CASSTGTGGSEAFF	TGTGCCAGCAGTACCGGGACAGGGGGATCTGAAGCTTTCTTT
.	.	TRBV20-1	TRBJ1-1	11	CSVMYQGPAFF	TGCAGTGTCATGTACCAGGGCCCAGCTTTCTTT
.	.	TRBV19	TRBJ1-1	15	CASSANTGLNTEAFF	TGTGCCAGTAGTGCCAATACAGGGTTGAACACTGAAGCTTTCTTT
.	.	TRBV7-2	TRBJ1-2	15	CASTPGSRGKVGYTF	TGTGCCAGCACCCCCGGAAGCAGGGGCAAAGTGGGCTACACCTTC
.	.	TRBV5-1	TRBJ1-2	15	CASSLGSGVNYGYTF	TGCGCCAGCAGCTTGGGGTCAGGGGTTAACTATGGCTACACCTTC
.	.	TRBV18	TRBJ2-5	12	CASSERLETQYF	TGTGCCAGCTCAGAGAGGTTGGAGACCCAGTACTTC
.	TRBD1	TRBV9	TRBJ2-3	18	CASSPFGTGDTSTDTQYF	TGTGCCAGCAGCCCATTCGGGACAGGGGATACTAGCACAGATACGCAGTATTTT
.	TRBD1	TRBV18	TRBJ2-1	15	CASSPPATGNNEQFF	TGTGCCAGCTCACCACCGGCGACAGGGAACAATGAGCAGTTCTTC
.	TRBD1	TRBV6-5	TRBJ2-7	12	CASRDRISREYF	TGTGCCAGTCGGGACAGGATATCGAGGGAGTACTTC
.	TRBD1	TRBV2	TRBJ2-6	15	CASRQGPTGANVLTF	TGTGCCAGCCGACAGGGCCCAACTGGGGCCAACGTCCTGACTTTC
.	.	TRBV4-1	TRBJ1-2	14	CASSLGRTDYGYTF	TGCGCCAGCAGCCTCGGACGGACAGACTATGGCTACACCTTC
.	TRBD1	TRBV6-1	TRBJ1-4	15	CASSESSRGMEKLFF	TGTGCCAGCAGTGAAAGCAGCAGGGGGATGGAAAAACTGTTTTTT
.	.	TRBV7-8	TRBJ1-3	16	CASSLVGLSSGNTIYF	TGTGCCAGCAGCTTAGTCGGTCTGAGCTCTGGAAACACCATATATTTT
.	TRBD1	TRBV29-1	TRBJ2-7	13	CSVSQGGAYEQYF	TGCAGCGTTTCACAGGGGGGAGCCTACGAGCAGTACTTC
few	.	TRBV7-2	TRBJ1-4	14	CASSLVRGGEKLFF	TGTGCCAGCAGCTTAGTGAGAGGAGGGGAAAAACTGTTTTTT
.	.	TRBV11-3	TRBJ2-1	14	CASSDRAGGHEQFF	TGTGCCAGCAGCGACAGGGCAGGGGGGCATGAGCAGTTCTTC
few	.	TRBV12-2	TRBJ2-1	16	CASRLGGQDDSNEQFF	TGTGCAAGTCGCTTAGGAGGACAGGACGATAGTAATGAGCAGTTCTTC
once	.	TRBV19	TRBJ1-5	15	CASSVRTATNQPQHF	TGTGCCAGTAGTGTCCGGACAGCCACCAATCAGCCCCAGCATTTT
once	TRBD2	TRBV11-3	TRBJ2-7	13	CASRAGRANEQYF	TGTGCCAGCAGGGCCGGGAGGGCCAACGAGCAGTACTTC
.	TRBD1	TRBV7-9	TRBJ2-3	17	CASSLPRDRGGADTQYF	TGTGCCAGCAGCTTACCCCGGGACAGGGGCGGTGCAGATACGCAGTATTTT